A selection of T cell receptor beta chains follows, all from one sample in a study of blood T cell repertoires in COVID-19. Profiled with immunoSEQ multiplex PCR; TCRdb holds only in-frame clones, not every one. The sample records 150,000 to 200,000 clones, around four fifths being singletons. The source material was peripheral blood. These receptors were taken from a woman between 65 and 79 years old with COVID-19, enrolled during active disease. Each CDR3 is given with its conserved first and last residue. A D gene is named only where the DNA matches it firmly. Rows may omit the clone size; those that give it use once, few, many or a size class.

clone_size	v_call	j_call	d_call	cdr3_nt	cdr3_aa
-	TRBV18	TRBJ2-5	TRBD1	TGTGCCAGCTCACCCTGGGTCAGCGGGACAGGGGAAGAGACCCAGTACTTC	CASSPWVSGTGEETQYF
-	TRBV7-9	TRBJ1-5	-	TGTGCCAGCAGCTTAGGCAGGGACACTGGCAATCAGCCCCAGCATTTT	CASSLGRDTGNQPQHF
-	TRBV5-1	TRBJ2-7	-	TGCGCCAGCAGCTCCCGGTGGGACAACTACGAGCAGTACTTC	CASSSRWDNYEQYF
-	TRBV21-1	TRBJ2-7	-	TGTGCCAGGCGGGGTCAGGGATTCTCCTACGAGCAGTACTTC	CARRGQGFSYEQYF
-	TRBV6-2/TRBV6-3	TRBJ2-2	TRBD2	TGTGCCAGCACCCCGCCCATAGCGGGAGTCGGGTCCGGGGAGCTGTTTTTT	CASTPPIAGVGSGELFF
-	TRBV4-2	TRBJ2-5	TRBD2	TGTGCCAGCAGCGAGTCGGGAGGGGGCCAAGAGACCCAGTACTTC	CASSESGGGQETQYF
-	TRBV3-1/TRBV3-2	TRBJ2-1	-	TGTGCCAGCAGCCACGTTGCTGGGGGGTCCGCGAGGTATGAGCAGTTCTTC	CASSHVAGGSARYEQFF
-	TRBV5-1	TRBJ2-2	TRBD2	TGCGCCAGCAGCGGTTTAGCGGGATTTGGGACCGGGGAGCTGTTTTTT	CASSGLAGFGTGELFF
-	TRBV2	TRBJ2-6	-	TGTGCCAGCAGTGTGGAACAGTTGGGCTCTGGGGCCAACGTCCTGACTTTC	CASSVEQLGSGANVLTF
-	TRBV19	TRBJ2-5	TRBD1	TGTGCCAGTACCCCCGGGACAGGGCGAAGAGGGCAAGAGACCCAGTACTTC	CASTPGTGRRGQETQYF
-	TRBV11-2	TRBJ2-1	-	TGTGCCAGCAGCTCCTCCCAGGGGCTCTACAATGAGCAGTTCTTC	CASSSSQGLYNEQFF
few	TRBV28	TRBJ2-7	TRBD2	TGTGCCAGCGTGACTAGCGGGAGACCCCACGAGCAGTACTTC	CASVTSGRPHEQYF
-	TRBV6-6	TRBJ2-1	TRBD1	TGTGCCAGCAGGGCGACAGGGGCAGGATATGAGCAGTTCTTC	CASRATGAGYEQFF
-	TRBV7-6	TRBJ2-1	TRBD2	TGTGCCAGCAGCTTAGCCCTAACTAGCGGGAGGGACGAGCAGTTCTTC	CASSLALTSGRDEQFF
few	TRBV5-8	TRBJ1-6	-	TGTGCCAGCAGCTTGGGGGCCCGCCTGCGTTCACCCCTCCACTTT	CASSLGARLRSPLHF
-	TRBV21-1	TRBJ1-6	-	TGTGCCAGCAGGGAGCCACAGGGGAATTCACCCCTCCACTTT	CASREPQGNSPLHF
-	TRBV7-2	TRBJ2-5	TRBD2	TGTGCCAGCAGCTATAGGCGGGTCCCGGGGGGGAAAGAGACCCAGTACTTC	CASSYRRVPGGKETQYF
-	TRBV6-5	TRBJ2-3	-	TGTGCCAGCAGTTATATCTCAGATACGCAGTATTTT	CASSYISDTQYF
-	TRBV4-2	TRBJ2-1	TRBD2	TGTGCCAGCAGCCGCACAGCCGGGACTAGCGGCTCCTACAATGAGCAGTTCTTC	CASSRTAGTSGSYNEQFF
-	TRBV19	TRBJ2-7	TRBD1	TGTGCCAGTAGGGGGACAGGTTCCTACGAGCAGTACTTC	CASRGTGSYEQYF
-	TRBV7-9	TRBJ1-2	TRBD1	TGTGCCAGCACACCGGGACAGGGTTGGGGCTACACCTTC	CASTPGQGWGYTF
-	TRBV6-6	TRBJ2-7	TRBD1	TGTGCCAGCAGGCGAGACAGGGTCGGGTACGAGCAGTACTTC	CASRRDRVGYEQYF
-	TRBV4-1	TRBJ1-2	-	TGCGCCAGCAGCCAGCCTACAGAGTACTATGGCTACACCTTC	CASSQPTEYYGYTF
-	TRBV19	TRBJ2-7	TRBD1	TGTGCCAGTACTTCTTTGTCAGGACAGGGACTTTCCGAGCAGTACTTC	CASTSLSGQGLSEQYF
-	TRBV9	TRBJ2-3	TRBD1	TGTGCCAGCAGCGGACAGGACAGGGCTAGAGATACGCAGTATTTT	CASSGQDRARDTQYF
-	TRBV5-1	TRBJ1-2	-	TGCGCCAGCAGCTTGGAATCAGGGATCTATGGCTACACCTTC	CASSLESGIYGYTF
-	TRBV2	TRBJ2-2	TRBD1	TGTGCCAGCAGTGAAAGGCAGGGGGAGTTGAGGAGGGAGCTGTTTTTT	CASSERQGELRRELFF